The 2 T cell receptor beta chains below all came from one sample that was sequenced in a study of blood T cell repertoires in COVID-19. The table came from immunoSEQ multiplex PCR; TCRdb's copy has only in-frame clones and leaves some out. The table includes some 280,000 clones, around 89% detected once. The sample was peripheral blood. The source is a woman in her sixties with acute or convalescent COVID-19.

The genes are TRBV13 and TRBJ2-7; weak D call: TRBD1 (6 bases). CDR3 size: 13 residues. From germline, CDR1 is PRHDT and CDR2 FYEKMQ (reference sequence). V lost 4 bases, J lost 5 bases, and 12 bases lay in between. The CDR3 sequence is CASSSRGTDEQYF. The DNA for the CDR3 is TGTGCCAGCAGCTCCAGGGGTACGGACGAGCAGTACTTC. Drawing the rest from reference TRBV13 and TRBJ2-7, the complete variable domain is AAGVIQSPRHLIKEKRETATLKCYPIPRHDTVYWYQQGPGQDPQFLISFYEKMQSDKGSIPDRFSAQQFSDYHSELNMSSLELGDSALYFCASSSRGTDEQYFGPGTRLTVT.

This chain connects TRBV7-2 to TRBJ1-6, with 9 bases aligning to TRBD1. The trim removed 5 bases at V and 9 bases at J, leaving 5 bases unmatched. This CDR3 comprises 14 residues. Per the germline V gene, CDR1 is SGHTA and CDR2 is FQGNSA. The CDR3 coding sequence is TGTGCCAGCAGCCCGGACAGGGGACGTTCACCCCTCCACTTT. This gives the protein CASSPDRGRSPLHF. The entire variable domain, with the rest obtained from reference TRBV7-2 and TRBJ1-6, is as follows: GAGVSQSPSNKVTEKGKDVELRCDPISGHTALYWYRQSLGQGLEFLIYFQGNSAPDKSGLPSDRFSAERTGGSVSTLTIQRTQQEDSAVYLCASSPDRGRSPLHFGNGTRLTVT.